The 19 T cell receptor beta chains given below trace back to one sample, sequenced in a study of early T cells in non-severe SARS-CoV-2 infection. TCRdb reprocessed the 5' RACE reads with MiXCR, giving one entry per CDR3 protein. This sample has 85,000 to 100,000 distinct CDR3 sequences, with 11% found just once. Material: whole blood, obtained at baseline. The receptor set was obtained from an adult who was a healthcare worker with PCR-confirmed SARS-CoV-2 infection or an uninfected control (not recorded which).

Here the CDR3 reads CSAPGGQYSNQPQHF. The CDR3 DNA sequence: TGCAGTGCTCCGGGGGGGCAGTATAGCAATCAGCCCCAGCATTTT. This chain connects TRBV20-1 to TRBJ1-5; a weak D match, TRBD1 (6 bases). In germline, CDR1 is DFQATT, CDR2 SNEGSKA (reference sequence). The CDR3 sequence is 15 residues long. Deletions cut 5 bases from V and 0 bases from J, with 14 bases between.

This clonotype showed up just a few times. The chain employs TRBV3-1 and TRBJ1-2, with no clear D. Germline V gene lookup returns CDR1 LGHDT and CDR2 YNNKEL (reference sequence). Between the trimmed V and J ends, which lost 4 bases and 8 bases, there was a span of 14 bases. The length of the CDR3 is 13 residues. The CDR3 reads CASSPPDPRGYTF. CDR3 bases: TGTGCCAGCAGCCCTCCGGACCCTCGCGGCTACACCTTC.

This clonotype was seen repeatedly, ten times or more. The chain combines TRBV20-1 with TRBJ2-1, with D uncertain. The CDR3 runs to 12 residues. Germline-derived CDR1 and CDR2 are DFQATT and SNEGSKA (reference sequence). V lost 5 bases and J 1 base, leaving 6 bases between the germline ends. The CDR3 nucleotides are TGCAGTGCTCCTTTTTCCTACAATGAGCAGTTCTTC. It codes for CSAPFSYNEQFF.

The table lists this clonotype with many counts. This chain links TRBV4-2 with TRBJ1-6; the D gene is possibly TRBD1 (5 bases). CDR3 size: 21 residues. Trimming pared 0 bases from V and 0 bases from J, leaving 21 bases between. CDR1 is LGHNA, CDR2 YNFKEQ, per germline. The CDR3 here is CASSQDMWGEDNRSYNSPLHF. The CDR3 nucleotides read TGTGCCAGCAGCCAAGATATGTGGGGCGAGGACAACCGCTCCTATAATTCACCCCTCCACTTT.

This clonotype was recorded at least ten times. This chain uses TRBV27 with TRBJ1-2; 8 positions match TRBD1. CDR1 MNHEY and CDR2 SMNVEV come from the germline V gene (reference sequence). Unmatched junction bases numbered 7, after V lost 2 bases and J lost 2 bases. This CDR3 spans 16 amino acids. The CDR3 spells CASSLNRRQGNYGYTF. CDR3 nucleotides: TGTGCCAGCAGTTTAAATCGCCGACAGGGGAACTATGGCTACACCTTC.

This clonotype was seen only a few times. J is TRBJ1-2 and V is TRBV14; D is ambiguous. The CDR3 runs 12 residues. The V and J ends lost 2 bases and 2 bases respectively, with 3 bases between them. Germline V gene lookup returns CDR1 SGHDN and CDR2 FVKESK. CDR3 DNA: TGTGCCAGCAGCCAACGAAACTATGGCTACACCTTC. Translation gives CASSQRNYGYTF. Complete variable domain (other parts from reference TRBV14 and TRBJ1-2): EAGVTQFPSHSVIEKGQTVTLRCDPISGHDNLYWYRRVMGKEIKFLLHFVKESKQDESGMPNNRFLAERTGGTYSTLKVQPAELEDSGVYFCASSQRNYGYTFGSGTRLTVV.

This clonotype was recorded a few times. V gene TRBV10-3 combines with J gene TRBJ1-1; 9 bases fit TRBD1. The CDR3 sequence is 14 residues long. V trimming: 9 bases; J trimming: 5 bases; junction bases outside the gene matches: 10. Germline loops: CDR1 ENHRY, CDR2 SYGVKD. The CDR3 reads CAIGDREDDTEAFF. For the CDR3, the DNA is TGTGCCATAGGGGACAGGGAAGATGATACTGAAGCTTTCTTT.

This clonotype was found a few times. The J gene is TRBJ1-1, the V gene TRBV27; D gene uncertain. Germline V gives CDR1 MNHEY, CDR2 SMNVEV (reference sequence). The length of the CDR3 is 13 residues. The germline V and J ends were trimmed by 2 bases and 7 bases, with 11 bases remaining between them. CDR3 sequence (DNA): TGTGCCAGCAGTTTAGTCAGCGCCGGTGAAGCTTTCTTT. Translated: CASSLVSAGEAFF.

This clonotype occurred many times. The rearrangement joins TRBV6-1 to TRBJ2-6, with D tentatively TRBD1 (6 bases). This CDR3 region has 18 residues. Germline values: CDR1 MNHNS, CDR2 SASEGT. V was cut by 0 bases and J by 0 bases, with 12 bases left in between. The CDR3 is CASSEASLGASGANVLTF. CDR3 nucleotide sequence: TGTGCCAGCAGTGAAGCCTCACTGGGGGCCTCTGGGGCCAACGTCCTGACTTTC.

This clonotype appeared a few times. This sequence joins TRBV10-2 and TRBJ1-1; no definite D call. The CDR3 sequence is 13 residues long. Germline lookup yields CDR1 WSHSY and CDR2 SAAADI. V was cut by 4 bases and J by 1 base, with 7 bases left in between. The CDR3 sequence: CASSVNRNTEAFF. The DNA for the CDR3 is TGCGCCAGCAGTGTCAACAGGAACACTGAAGCTTTCTTT.

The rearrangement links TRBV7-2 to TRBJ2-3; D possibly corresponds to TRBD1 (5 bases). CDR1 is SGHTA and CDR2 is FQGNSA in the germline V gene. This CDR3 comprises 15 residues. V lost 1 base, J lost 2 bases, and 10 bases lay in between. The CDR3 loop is CASSLGVTDTDTQYF. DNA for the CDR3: TGTGCCAGCAGCTTAGGGGTGACAGACACAGATACGCAGTATTTT.

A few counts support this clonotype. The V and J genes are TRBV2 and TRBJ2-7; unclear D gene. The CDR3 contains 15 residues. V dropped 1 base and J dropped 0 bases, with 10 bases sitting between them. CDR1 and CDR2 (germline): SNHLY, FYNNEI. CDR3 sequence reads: CASSEVPVSSYEQYF. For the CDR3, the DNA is TGTGCCAGCAGTGAAGTTCCGGTTTCCTCCTACGAGCAGTACTTC.

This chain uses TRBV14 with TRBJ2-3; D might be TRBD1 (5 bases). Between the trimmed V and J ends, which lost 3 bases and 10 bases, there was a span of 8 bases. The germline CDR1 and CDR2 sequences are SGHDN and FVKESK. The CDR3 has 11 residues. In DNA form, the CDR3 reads TGTGCCAGCAGCCAGACAGAACCGCAGTATTTT. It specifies CASSQTEPQYF.

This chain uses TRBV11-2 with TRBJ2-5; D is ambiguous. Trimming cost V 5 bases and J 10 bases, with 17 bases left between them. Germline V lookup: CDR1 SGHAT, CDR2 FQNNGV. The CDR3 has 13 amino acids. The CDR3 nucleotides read TGTGCCAGCAGCACTCCTTCCAAGCAGATCCAGTACTTC. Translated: CASSTPSKQIQYF.

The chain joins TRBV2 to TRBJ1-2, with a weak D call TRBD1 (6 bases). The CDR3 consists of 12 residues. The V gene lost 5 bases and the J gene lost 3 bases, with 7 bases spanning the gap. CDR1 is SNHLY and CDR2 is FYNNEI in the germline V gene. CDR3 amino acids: CASSHRDYGYTF. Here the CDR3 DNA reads TGTGCCAGCAGTCACAGGGACTATGGCTACACCTTC. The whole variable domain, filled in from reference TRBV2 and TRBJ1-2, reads EPEVTQTPSHQVTQMGQEVILRCVPISNHLYFYWYRQILGQKVEFLVSFYNNEISEKSEIFDDQFSVERPDGSNFTLKIRSTKLEDSAMYFCASSHRDYGYTFGSGTRLTVV.

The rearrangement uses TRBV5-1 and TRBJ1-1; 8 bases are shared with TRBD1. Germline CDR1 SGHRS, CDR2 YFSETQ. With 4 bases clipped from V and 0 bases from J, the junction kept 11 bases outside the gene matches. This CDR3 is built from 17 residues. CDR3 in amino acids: CASSHVPTGDMNTEAFF. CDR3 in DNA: TGCGCCAGCAGCCACGTACCGACAGGGGATATGAACACTGAAGCTTTCTTT.

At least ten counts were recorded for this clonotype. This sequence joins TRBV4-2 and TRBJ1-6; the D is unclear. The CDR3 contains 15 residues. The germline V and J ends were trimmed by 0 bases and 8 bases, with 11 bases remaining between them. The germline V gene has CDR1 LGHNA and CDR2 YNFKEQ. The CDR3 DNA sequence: TGTGCCAGCAGCCAAGAGGGAACTGGTGATTCACCCCTCCACTTT. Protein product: CASSQEGTGDSPLHF.

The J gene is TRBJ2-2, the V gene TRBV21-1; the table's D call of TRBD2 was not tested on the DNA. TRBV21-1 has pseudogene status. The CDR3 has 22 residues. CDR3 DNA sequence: TGTGCCAGCAGCAAACTTGGTTCACATGGACTAGCGGGAGGCTCAAACACCGGGGAGCTGTTTTTT. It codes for CASSKLGSHGLAGGSNTGELFF.

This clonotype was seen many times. The CDR3 DNA sequence: TGTGCCAGCAGCTTAGCGCGGCCGATAACTAATGAAAAACTGTTTTTT. Residues: CASSLARPITNEKLFF. V usage is TRBV7-2 and J usage is TRBJ1-4; D gene ambiguous. This CDR3 has 16 amino acids. Trimming took off 0 bases at V and 1 base at J, with 9 bases between the two ends. The germline gives CDR1 SGHTA, CDR2 FQGNSA.